This T cell receptor (beta chain) was retrieved from a study of shared clonotypes between healthy human individuals. Background on the study: Two women and three men aged 18 to 49 made up the donors. The study, taken as a whole, reports: Generation of non-shared clonotypes was less probable than generation of clonotypes shared by all four donors. Among four donors, approximately 5% of naive CD4 clonotypes were found in common.

The data were produced by immunoSEQ multiplex PCR, yet TCRdb's version contains in-frame clones alone and is incomplete. The data hold around 2.3 million clones, with more than 90% observed a single time. To note about this clone: The target antigen is unknown.

CDR3 length: 11 amino acids. Trimming pared 7 bases from V and 6 bases from J, leaving 8 bases between. Germline assignment: CDR1 LNHDA and CDR2 SQIVND (reference sequence). The sample consisted of naive CD4+ T cells sorted from blood. Subset described: CD45RA+ positively selected. This chain joins TRBV19 and TRBJ2-3; D ambiguous. The TCR sequence derives from a young man in good health. The CDR3 loop is CASNSVDTQYF. The DNA for the CDR3 is TGTGCCAGTAACTCTGTTGATACGCAGTATTTT.